This record looks at one T cell receptor beta chain sequence and its context. Its cognate antigen is unknown. Survey-level resolution applied to immunoSEQ assay v3.0. Assay used: immunoSEQ multiplex PCR; TCRdb lists only in-frame clones, some missing. This table has about 27,000 clones, 70% to 90% appearing once. This specimen belongs to a study of long-term antiretroviral therapy in people with HIV. CDR1 is SQVTM and CDR2 is ANQGSEA in the germline V gene. V gave up 4 bases and J gave up 2 bases, with 8 bases separating them. This CDR3 region has 13 residues. Findings of the study overall: Participants lacked recorded data on ART adherence, viral resistance or therapy changes. Post-treatment diversity went higher with ART but stayed below transplant donor controls.

The sequences come from unsorted PBMCs, collected 3 years after starting antiretroviral therapy. The chain couples TRBV29-1 to TRBJ2-2, with a possible D match to TRBD2 (6 bases). The sequence was collected from a man aged 40-50 years with HIV. The CDR3 spells CSVGRGNTGELFF. In DNA form, the CDR3 reads TGCAGCGTTGGGCGGGGCAACACCGGGGAGCTGTTTTTT.